The 8 T cell receptor beta chains below all came from one sample that was sequenced in a study of CD8 T cells in ankylosing spondylitis (dated by TCRdb to the late 2010s). Broader findings and caveats from the paper: Blood from ankylosing spondylitis patients appeared to be characterized by a TCR beta motif composed of 7 to 9 highly homologous amino acid variants.

Libraries came from 5' RACE. Sequencing took place on an Illumina HiSeq 2500. TCRdb redid the processing of the public reads, applying fastp at Q25 and MiXCR, and retained in-frame beta chains. A single entry per CDR3 protein holds the most common genes and DNA from its merged rows. Across this sample there are about 510,000 distinct CDR3 sequences, with about 5.4% seen only once. Under 4.5% of the sample rests with the top ten. Which antigens these TCRs recognize remains unknown. Sequenced: blood, either unsorted or a sorted T cell fraction (not recorded which). These receptors were taken from a male donor with ankylosing spondylitis.

This clonotype turned up a few times. V and J are TRBV20-1 and TRBJ2-1, with D tentatively TRBD1 or TRBD2 (6 bases each). CDR3 length: 14 amino acids. Germline CDR1 and CDR2: DFQATT and SNEGSKA (reference sequence). V gave up 7 bases and J gave up 4 bases, with 17 bases separating them. The CDR3 loop is CSVIYGGPYNEQFF. The CDR3 region has the DNA TGCAGTGTTATATACGGGGGCCCTTACAATGAGCAGTTCTTC.

This clonotype came up many times. J is TRBJ2-7 and V is TRBV5-1; D tentatively reads TRBD1 or TRBD2 (6 bases each). CDR1 is SGHRS, CDR2 YFSETQ, per germline. Deletions cut 6 bases from V and 5 bases from J, with 18 bases between. This CDR3 contains 14 residues. Here the CDR3 reads CASNLGGDGNEQYF. The CDR3 DNA follows: TGCGCCAGCAACCTGGGGGGCGACGGGAACGAGCAGTACTTC.

This clonotype was detected many times. The chain has TRBV12-3 or TRBV12-4 and TRBJ2-4, with TRBD2 identical over 12 bases. Germline trimming cut 5 bases from V and 5 bases from J; bases unmatched to any gene: 7. The length of the CDR3 is 16 residues. Written as DNA, the CDR3 is TGTGCCAGCAGTCCAGGGACTAGCGGGCCCCAAAACATTCAGTACTTC. This translates into CASSPGTSGPQNIQYF.

This clonotype was observed many times. The V call is TRBV7-9, the J call TRBJ2-3; 8 bases are a match to TRBD1. Per germline, CDR1 SEHNR and CDR2 FQNEAQ (reference sequence). Trimming took 4 bases from V and 8 from J; bases not matched to a gene: 8. The CDR3 extends over 14 amino acids. The DNA of the CDR3 is TGTGCCAGCAGCTCGGACAGGGCAGGTGGTACGCAGTATTTT. It is translated as CASSSDRAGGTQYF. The full variable domain, completed using reference TRBV7-9 and TRBJ2-3, is DTGVSQNPRHKITKRGQNVTFRCDPISEHNRLYWYRQTLGQGPEFLTYFQNEAQLEKSRLLSDRFSAERPKGSFSTLEIQRTEQGDSAMYLCASSSDRAGGTQYFGPGTRLTVL.

V and J are TRBV4-1 and TRBJ2-7, with 11 nucleotides matching TRBD2. Germline CDR1 and CDR2: MGHRA and YSYEKL. CDR3 length equals 16 residues. Losses at the gene ends were 1 base for V and 7 bases for J; bases not matched to a gene: 9. CDR3 bases: TGCGCCAGCAGCCAAGTTAGGCTAGCGGGAGGTGAAGAGCAGTACTTC. It translates to CASSQVRLAGGEEQYF.

Ten or more counts support this clonotype. The genes are TRBV20-1 and TRBJ1-1; the D is unclear. From germline, CDR1 is DFQATT and CDR2 SNEGSKA (reference sequence). The V and J ends lost 6 bases and 1 base respectively, with 15 bases between them. The CDR3 extends over 14 amino acids. CDR3: CSAEEGLANTEAFF. CDR3 nucleotides: TGCAGTGCGGAGGAGGGTTTGGCGAACACTGAAGCTTTCTTT.

This clonotype was observed at least ten times. The chain is built from TRBV15 and TRBJ2-2; no definite D call. CDR1 is LNHNV, CDR2 YYDKDF, per germline (reference sequence). The CDR3 has 13 residues. The V gene lost 1 base and the J gene lost 6 bases, with 6 bases spanning the gap. The CDR3 is CATSRAAAGELFF. CDR3 bases: TGTGCCACCAGCAGAGCGGCGGCCGGGGAGCTGTTTTTT.

This clonotype occurred many times. The V gene is TRBV5-1, the J gene TRBJ1-3; tentatively, D is TRBD1 (5 bases). V was clipped by 4 bases and J by 2 bases, with 13 bases between them. Germline V gene data show CDR1 as SGHRS and CDR2 as YFSETQ. The CDR3 loop spans 15 amino acids. The CDR3 DNA is TGCGCCAGCAGCGTGGTCGGGACGGCTGGAAACACCATATATTTT. As protein: CASSVVGTAGNTIYF.